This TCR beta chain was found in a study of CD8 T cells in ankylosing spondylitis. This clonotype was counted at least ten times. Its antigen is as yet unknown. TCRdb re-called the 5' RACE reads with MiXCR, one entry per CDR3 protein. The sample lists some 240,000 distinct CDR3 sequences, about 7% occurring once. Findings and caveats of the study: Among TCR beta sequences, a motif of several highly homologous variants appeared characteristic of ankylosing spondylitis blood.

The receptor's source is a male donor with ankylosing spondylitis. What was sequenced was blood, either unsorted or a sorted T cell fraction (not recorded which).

DNA for the CDR3: TGTGCCAGCAGTCCCTCAGGCGGGCCGAACACTGAAGCTTTCTTT. It is translated as CASSPSGGPNTEAFF. This sequence joins TRBV12-3 or TRBV12-4 and TRBJ1-1; D unclear. The CDR3 runs 15 residues. Deletions cut 5 bases from V and 1 base from J, with 14 bases between.